The subject of this entry is one TCR beta chain. Its target is not known. The sample originates from a study of shared clonotypes between healthy human individuals. Trimming shortened V by 2 bases and J by 1 base, and 15 bases separated the two germline ends. The CDR3 is 17 residues long. In germline, CDR1 is MGHRA, CDR2 YSYEKL. Assay used: immunoSEQ multiplex PCR; TCRdb lists only in-frame clones, some missing. This repertoire shows about 2.3 million clones, approximately 95% found once; its top ten account for 0.35% to 0.45%. Notes on the study in general: Generation probabilities of non-shared clonotypes were lower (relative to those shared by all four donors).

The sample taken for sequencing was naive CD4+ T cells from PBMCs. Sample subset: CD45RA+ positively selected. This chain connects TRBV4-1 to TRBJ1-3, with D maybe TRBD1 (6 bases). This TCR derives from a man between 18 and 29 years old in good health. Some clones in this sample may be carry-over from other donors' samples. Here the CDR3 DNA reads TGCGCCAGCAGCCAAAACTCCCCGGGGGCTTCTGGAAACACCATATATTTT. This encodes CASSQNSPGASGNTIYF.